These 32 T cell receptor beta chains came from one sample sequenced in a study of regulatory T cells in long-lasting Graves disease. Specified time point: persistent/refractory GD, antithyroid drugs over 5 years with positive TRAb. RNA from PBMCs was the source of the TCR library. Arm-PCR with iRepertoire HTBI primers amplified the CDR3 regions for these TCR beta libraries. TCRdb reanalysed the multiplex PCR reads using MiXCR and keeps one entry per CDR3 protein. The sample lists roughly 400,000 distinct CDR3 sequences, 20% to 25% occurring once. The sequenced sample was peripheral blood mononuclear cells (PBMCs), obtained when the disease was refractory, from a patient treated with antithyroid drugs. The receptor set was obtained from a female donor with Graves disease.

This clonotype was seen many times. The chain combines TRBV6-2 or TRBV6-3 with TRBJ2-7; D gene uncertain. V lost 3 bases and J lost 2, with 8 bases in between. Germline lookup yields CDR1 MNHEY and CDR2 SVGEGT. CDR3 length: 13 residues. CDR3 sequence: CASSYGGTYEQYF. The DNA for the CDR3 is TGTGCCAGCAGTTATGGCGGAACCTACGAGCAGTACTTC.

This clonotype was recorded a few times. V is TRBV25-1 and J is TRBJ1-2; 10 positions agree with TRBD1. V lost 1 base, J lost 4 bases, and 21 bases stayed unmatched. This CDR3 is 21 amino acids long. CDR1 is MGHDK, CDR2 SYGVNS, per germline. The CDR3 protein is CASSEFWITGTGDPERYGYTF. DNA for the CDR3: TGTGCCAGCAGTGAATTTTGGATTACCGGGACAGGGGATCCCGAACGCTATGGCTACACCTTC.

This clonotype was recorded a few times. This likely traces to a read error, being one base from a far larger clone. CDR3 in amino acids: CASRASNQPQHF. As DNA, the CDR3 is TGTGCCAGCAGGGCCAGCAATCAGCCCCAGCATTTT. The chain is built from TRBV2 and TRBJ1-5; D call uncertain. The CDR3 has 12 amino acids. The germline CDR1 and CDR2 sequences are SNHLY and FYNNEI. Trimming left V 6 bases short and J 1 base short, with 4 bases between.

This clonotype occurred many times. The DNA for the CDR3 is TGTGCCAGCAGTGAAGCTTTAGCGGGCTCTTCCTACGAGCAGTACTTC. Encoded protein: CASSEALAGSSYEQYF. The J gene is TRBJ2-7, the V gene TRBV6-1; 7 bases align to TRBD2. Trimming at V came to 0 bases and at J to 1 base, leaving 6 bases not matched to a gene. The CDR3 has 16 residues. Germline assignment: CDR1 MNHNS and CDR2 SASEGT.

This clonotype was found a few times. The V and J genes are TRBV18 and TRBJ1-4; unclear D gene. The CDR3 runs 12 residues. V lost 6 bases and J 5 bases, leaving 7 bases between the germline ends. CDR1 is KGHSH, CDR2 LQKENI, per germline. DNA of the CDR3: TGTGCCAGCTCCGAGAACAATGAAAAACTGTTTTTT. Its protein is CASSENNEKLFF.

J is TRBJ2-7 and V is TRBV20-1; 9 bases line up with TRBD2. V was clipped by 1 base and J by 13 bases; unmatched bases: 8. Germline-derived CDR1 and CDR2 are DFQATT and SNEGSKA (reference sequence). This CDR3 is built from 12 residues. The CDR3 DNA reads as TGCAGTGCTAGAGGGGGCGGGAGGGTCGTCTACTTC. Its translation is CSARGGGRVVYF.

This chain uses TRBV3-1 with TRBJ2-7; D unresolved. V lost 3 bases and J 7 bases, leaving 1 base between the germline ends. CDR1 is LGHDT, CDR2 YNNKEL, per germline (reference sequence). CDR3 length equals 9 residues. CDR3 sequence (DNA): TGTGCCAGCAGCCAGGAGCAGTACTTC. As protein: CASSQEQYF.

This clonotype has a count of ten or more. This rearrangement joins TRBV29-1 to TRBJ2-2; 11 nucleotides match TRBD2. Per germline, CDR1 SQVTM and CDR2 ANQGSEA. Trimming removed 6 bases from V and 4 bases from J; junction bases left unmatched: 7. The CDR3 is made up of 15 amino acids. The DNA of the CDR3 is TGCAGCGTGGTGATAGCGGGAGGGTTCACCGGGGAGCTGTTTTTT. Translation: CSVVIAGGFTGELFF.

The chain combines TRBV28 with TRBJ2-3; perhaps TRBD2 as D (6 bases). This CDR3 spans 18 amino acids. The V gene's germline CDR1 is MDHEN and CDR2 SYDVKM. The V and J ends lost 6 bases and 4 bases respectively, with 26 bases between them. CDR3 nucleotide sequence: TGTGCCAGCAGCACCCTCCGGGGACTCAACGTCAAGCCAGATACGCAGTATTTT. Translating gives CASSTLRGLNVKPDTQYF. Full variable domain (missing parts from reference TRBV28 and TRBJ2-3): DVKVTQSSRYLVKRTGEKVFLECVQDMDHENMFWYRQDPGLGLRLIYFSYDVKMKEKGDIPEGYSVSREKKERFSLILESASTNQTSMYLCASSTLRGLNVKPDTQYFGPGTRLTVL.

This clonotype was found many times. The rearrangement uses TRBV12-3 or TRBV12-4 and TRBJ2-3; 8 bases match TRBD2. This CDR3 region has 15 residues. V was clipped by 6 bases and J by 4 bases; unmatched bases: 9. The CDR3 loop reads CASRKAGVVADTQYF. As DNA, the CDR3 is TGTGCCAGCAGGAAAGCGGGAGTGGTTGCAGATACGCAGTATTTT.

The rearrangement links TRBV18 to TRBJ2-1; 9 bases agree with TRBD1. This CDR3 has 15 amino acids. Germline trimming cut 4 bases from V and 2 bases from J; bases unmatched to any gene: 3. Germline CDR1 is KGHSH and CDR2 is LQKENI. The CDR3 nucleotides are TGTGCCAGCTCACAGGGACAGGGCCCCTACAATGAGCAGTTCTTC. Translated, it gives CASSQGQGPYNEQFF.

This chain links TRBV6-1 with TRBJ2-7; D unclear. V was clipped by 6 bases and J by 0 bases, with 15 bases between them. Germline CDR1 and CDR2: MNHNS and SASEGT. The CDR3 has 15 residues. The CDR3 DNA sequence: TGTGCCAGCAGCAGACGCGAGTCGAGCTCCTACGAGCAGTACTTC. Its translation is CASSRRESSSYEQYF.

With regard to this clonotype: Germline is not matched at one junction end, which may reflect a read error. The chain's CDR3 is CASSQEGLAGVERYF. The CDR3 DNA sequence: TGCGCCAGCAGCCAGGAGGGACTAGCGGGAGTCGAGCGGTACTTC. The chain couples TRBV5-1 to TRBJ2-7; 14 positions agree with TRBD2. The V gene's germline CDR1 is SGHRS and CDR2 YFSETQ. The CDR3 length is 15 residues.

In this sample, this clonotype turned up many times. V usage is TRBV15 and J usage is TRBJ2-2; 8 nucleotides line up with TRBD2. This CDR3 comprises 18 residues. The germline gives CDR1 LNHNV, CDR2 YYDKDF (reference sequence). V trimming: 0 bases; J trimming: 6 bases; junction bases outside the gene matches: 12. CDR3 residues: CATSRDPPRAGVPGELFF. CDR3 in DNA: TGTGCCACCAGCAGAGACCCACCTCGAGCGGGAGTTCCCGGGGAGCTGTTTTTT.

The rearrangement uses TRBV18 and TRBJ2-1, with TRBD1 as a possible D gene (5 bases). V shed 6 bases and J shed 2 bases, with 14 bases lying between them. The CDR3 is 15 amino acids. Germline V gene lookup returns CDR1 KGHSH and CDR2 LQKENI. The CDR3 DNA reads TGTGCCAGCTCCCACAGGTCGGACACCTACAATGAGCAGTTCTTC. Residues: CASSHRSDTYNEQFF.

The gene calls are TRBV20-1 and TRBJ2-7; D possibly corresponds to TRBD1 (6 bases). Germline V gene lookup returns CDR1 DFQATT and CDR2 SNEGSKA (reference sequence). The V gene lost 7 bases and the J gene lost 2 bases, with 21 bases spanning the gap. CDR3 size: 15 residues. CDR3 in amino acids: CSVPPADRLTYEQYF. CDR3 DNA: TGCAGTGTCCCTCCGGCTGACAGGCTTACCTACGAGCAGTACTTC.

J is TRBJ1-2 and V is TRBV5-1, with D perhaps TRBD1 (5 bases). The CDR3 is made up of 18 amino acids. The V end was cut by 0 bases, the J end by 0 bases, with 18 bases between. The V gene's germline CDR1 is SGHRS and CDR2 YFSETQ. This CDR3 is CASSLVSRGETANYGYTF. Here the CDR3 DNA reads TGCGCCAGCAGCTTGGTTTCTCGAGGGGAAACAGCTAACTATGGCTACACCTTC.

The rearrangement joins TRBV4-1 to TRBJ2-7, with TRBD2 matching 7 bases. V gave up 1 base and J gave up 2 bases; unmatched junction bases: 17. The CDR3 totals 19 residues. CDR1 and CDR2 (germline): MGHRA, YSYEKL. In nucleotides, the CDR3 is TGCGCCAGCAGCCAAGGGGAACCTAGCGGAACCCTCCTCCCCTACGAGCAGTACTTC. Translating gives CASSQGEPSGTLLPYEQYF.

This clonotype was detected many times. The CDR3 DNA sequence: TGTGCCAGCAGTTTACGGACAGGCCTTTCCATGAACACTGAAGCTTTCTTT. Amino acid sequence: CASSLRTGLSMNTEAFF. V gene TRBV28 combines with J gene TRBJ1-1; 7 positions agree with TRBD1. V was pared by 2 bases and J by 0 bases, with 9 bases of the junction left unmatched. Germline lookup yields CDR1 MDHEN and CDR2 SYDVKM. The CDR3 is 17 residues long.

This clonotype occurred a few times. J is TRBJ1-2 and V is TRBV4-1; 12 positions match TRBD1. The CDR3 runs to 14 residues. Germline CDR1 and CDR2: MGHRA and YSYEKL. J lost 8 bases, V lost 5 bases, and 6 bases had no gene match. CDR3 sequence (DNA): TGCGCCAGCAGCACGGGGACAGGGGGCGAAGGCTACACCTTC. It is translated as CASSTGTGGEGYTF.

This clonotype was seen repeatedly, ten times or more. V is TRBV2 and J is TRBJ2-1, with 9 nucleotides matching TRBD1. The CDR3 spans 15 residues. In germline, CDR1 is SNHLY, CDR2 FYNNEI. V gave up 3 bases and J gave up 8 bases; unmatched junction bases: 8. The DNA of the CDR3 is TGTGCCAGCAGTGAGGGACAGGGAGGGTTGGATGAGCAGTTCTTC. This sequence encodes CASSEGQGGLDEQFF.

This clonotype was observed many times. This sequence joins TRBV5-1 and TRBJ1-6; D may be TRBD1 (5 bases). The germline V gene has CDR1 SGHRS and CDR2 YFSETQ. This CDR3 is 16 amino acids long. V was cut by 0 bases and J by 7 bases, with 14 bases left in between. DNA for the CDR3: TGCGCCAGCAGCTTGGATACAGGAGGGGTCAATTCACCCCTCCACTTT. Translated: CASSLDTGGVNSPLHF.

This clonotype was observed many times. The CDR3 loop reads CASSATPGGSYEQYF. In nucleotides, the CDR3 is TGTGCCAGCAGCGCCACCCCGGGAGGGTCCTACGAGCAGTACTTC. V usage is TRBV9 and J usage is TRBJ2-7, with TRBD2 identical over 8 bases. Trimming removed 3 bases from V and 1 base from J; junction bases left unmatched: 6. The germline gives CDR1 SGDLS, CDR2 YYNGEE. CDR3 length: 15 residues.

Many counts were recorded for this clonotype. The chain couples TRBV28 to TRBJ2-7; possible D gene TRBD1, 6 bases. Germline V lookup: CDR1 MDHEN, CDR2 SYDVKM. Trimming left V 5 bases short and J 6 bases short, with 11 bases between. The CDR3 consists of 12 residues. This CDR3 reads CASSPPTGEQYF. The CDR3 DNA reads TGTGCCAGCAGTCCGCCGACAGGCGAGCAGTACTTC.

This clonotype was seen a handful of times. The rearrangement uses TRBV9 and TRBJ2-5, with 7 bases fitting TRBD2. Germline V lookup: CDR1 SGDLS, CDR2 YYNGEE. CDR3 length: 15 residues. After removal of 4 bases from V and 5 bases from J, the junction contained 11 bases not matched to a gene. CDR3 sequence reads: CASSPLGSGFETQYF. CDR3 DNA: TGTGCCAGCAGCCCCCTGGGTAGCGGGTTTGAGACCCAGTACTTC.

This clonotype was picked up many times. The chain has TRBV7-9 and TRBJ2-5, with D unclear. Germline loops: CDR1 SEHNR, CDR2 FQNEAQ (reference sequence). This CDR3 has 15 amino acids. Trimming left V 1 base short and J 2 bases short, with 11 bases between. In DNA form, the CDR3 reads TGTGCCAGCAGCTTAGAGGGTTCAGAGCAAGAGACCCAGTACTTC. Encoded protein: CASSLEGSEQETQYF.

The genes are TRBV20-1 and TRBJ2-3; D not resolved. This CDR3 is built from 15 residues. Trimming shortened V by 3 bases and J by 0 bases, and 13 bases separated the two germline ends. Germline values: CDR1 DFQATT, CDR2 SNEGSKA (reference sequence). CDR3: CSARYEIPSTDTQYF. The CDR3 coding sequence is TGCAGTGCTAGGTACGAGATCCCAAGCACAGATACGCAGTATTTT.

This chain links TRBV7-9 with TRBJ1-3, with D tentatively TRBD1 (5 bases). The germline V gene has CDR1 SEHNR and CDR2 FQNEAQ (reference sequence). Trimming took 3 bases from V and 8 from J, leaving 11 bases between them. The CDR3 extends over 13 amino acids. DNA of the CDR3: TGTGCCAGCAGCTTTGACAGTTCGGACACCATATATTTT. The encoded protein is CASSFDSSDTIYF.

This clonotype occurred a few times. The chain carries TRBV20-1 and TRBJ2-3; no reliable D call. Germline loops: CDR1 DFQATT, CDR2 SNEGSKA (reference sequence). Trimming took off 3 bases at V and 0 bases at J, with 13 bases between the two ends. The CDR3 runs 15 residues. CDR3 sequence reads: CSASWAATSTDTQYF. CDR3 DNA: TGCAGTGCTAGTTGGGCGGCTACTAGCACAGATACGCAGTATTTT.

This clonotype was seen repeatedly, ten times or more. The rearrangement links TRBV27 to TRBJ1-1; a possible D gene is TRBD1 (5 bases). The germline gives CDR1 MNHEY, CDR2 SMNVEV (reference sequence). This CDR3 comprises 14 residues. V lost 3 bases and J lost 6, with 14 bases in between. The CDR3 DNA is TGTGCCAGCAGTTTCACTAGGGGAGTTGCTGAAGCTTTCTTT. It encodes CASSFTRGVAEAFF.

The table lists this clonotype with a few counts. J is TRBJ2-3 and V is TRBV7-9, with D perhaps TRBD1 (7 bases). The germline gives CDR1 SEHNR, CDR2 FQNEAQ (reference sequence). Trimming left V 6 bases short and J 6 bases short, with 22 bases between. CDR3 length: 16 residues. The CDR3 here is CASRHNAGQSRDTQYF. In DNA, the CDR3 is TGTGCCAGCAGACACAATGCGGGACAGTCCAGGGATACGCAGTATTTT.

This clonotype was observed many times. This sequence joins TRBV7-8 and TRBJ1-1; a possible D gene is TRBD1 (6 bases). Trimming took 4 bases from V and 4 from J, leaving 16 bases between them. This CDR3 has 15 residues. The V gene's germline CDR1 is SGHVS and CDR2 FQNEAQ. CDR3 nucleotide sequence: TGTGCCAGCAGCTCTGGGGGCATTGAGGGCACTGAAGCTTTCTTT. Its protein product is CASSSGGIEGTEAFF.